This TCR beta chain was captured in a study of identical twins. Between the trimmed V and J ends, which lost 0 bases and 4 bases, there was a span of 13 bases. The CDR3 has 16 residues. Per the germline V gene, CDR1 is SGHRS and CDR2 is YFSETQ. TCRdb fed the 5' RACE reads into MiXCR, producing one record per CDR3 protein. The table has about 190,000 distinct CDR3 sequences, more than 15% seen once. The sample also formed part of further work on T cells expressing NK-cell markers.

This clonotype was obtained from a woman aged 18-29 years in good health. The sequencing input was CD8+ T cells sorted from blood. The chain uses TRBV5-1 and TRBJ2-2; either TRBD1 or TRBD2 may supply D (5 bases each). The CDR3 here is CASSLAAGTFTGELFF. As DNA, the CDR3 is TGCGCCAGCAGCTTGGCCGCCGGGACCTTCACCGGGGAGCTGTTTTTT. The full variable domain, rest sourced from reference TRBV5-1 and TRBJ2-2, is KAGVTQTPRYLIKTRGQQVTLSCSPISGHRSVSWYQQTPGQGLQFLFEYFSETQRNKGNFPGRFSGRQFSNSRSEMNVSTLELGDSALYLCASSLAAGTFTGELFFGEGSRLTVL.